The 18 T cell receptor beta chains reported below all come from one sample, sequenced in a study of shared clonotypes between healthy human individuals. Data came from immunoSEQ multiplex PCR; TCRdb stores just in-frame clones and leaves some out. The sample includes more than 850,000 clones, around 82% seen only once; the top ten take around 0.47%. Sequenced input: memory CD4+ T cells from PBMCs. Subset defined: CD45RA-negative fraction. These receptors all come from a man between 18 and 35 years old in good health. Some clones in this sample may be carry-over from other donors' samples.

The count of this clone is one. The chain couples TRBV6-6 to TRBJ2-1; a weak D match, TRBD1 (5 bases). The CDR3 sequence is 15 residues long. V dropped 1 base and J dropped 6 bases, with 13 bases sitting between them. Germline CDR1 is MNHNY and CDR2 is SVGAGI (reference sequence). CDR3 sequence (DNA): TGTGCCAGCAGTTACTGGGGCCCACGGTCCAATGAGCAGTTCTTC. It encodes CASSYWGPRSNEQFF.

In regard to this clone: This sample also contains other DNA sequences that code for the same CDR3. CDR3 sequence: CSVEGNTGELFF. The CDR3 DNA sequence: TGCAGCGTTGAAGGGAACACCGGGGAGCTGTTTTTT. The chain couples TRBV29-1 to TRBJ2-2; D is unclear. The CDR3 extends over 12 amino acids. V lost 1 base, J lost 1 base, and 1 base lay in between. The V gene's germline CDR1 is SQVTM and CDR2 ANQGSEA.

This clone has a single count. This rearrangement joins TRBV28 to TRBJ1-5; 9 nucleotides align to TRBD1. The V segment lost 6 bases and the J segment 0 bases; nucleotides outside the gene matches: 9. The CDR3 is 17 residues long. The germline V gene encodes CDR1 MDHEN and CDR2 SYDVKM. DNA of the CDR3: TGTGCCAGCAGGAGGGGACAGGGAGGGAATAGCAATCAGCCCCAGCATTTT. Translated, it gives CASRRGQGGNSNQPQHF.

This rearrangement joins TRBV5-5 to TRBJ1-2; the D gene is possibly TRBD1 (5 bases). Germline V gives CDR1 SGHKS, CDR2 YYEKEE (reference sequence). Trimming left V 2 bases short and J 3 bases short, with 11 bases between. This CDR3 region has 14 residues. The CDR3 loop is CASSFRDSDYGYTF. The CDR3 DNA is TGTGCCAGCAGCTTTCGGGACTCGGACTATGGCTACACCTTC.

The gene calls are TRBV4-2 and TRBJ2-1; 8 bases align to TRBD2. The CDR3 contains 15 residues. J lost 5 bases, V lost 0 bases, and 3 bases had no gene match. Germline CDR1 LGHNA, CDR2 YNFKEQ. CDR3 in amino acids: CASSQELAEHNEQFF. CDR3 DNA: TGTGCCAGCAGCCAAGAACTAGCGGAACACAATGAGCAGTTCTTC.

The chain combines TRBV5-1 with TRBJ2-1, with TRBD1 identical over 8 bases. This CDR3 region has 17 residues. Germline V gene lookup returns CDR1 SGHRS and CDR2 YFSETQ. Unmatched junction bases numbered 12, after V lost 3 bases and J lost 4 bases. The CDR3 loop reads CASSWTLPGTGYNEQFF. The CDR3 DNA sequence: TGCGCCAGCAGCTGGACCCTTCCCGGGACAGGTTACAATGAGCAGTTCTTC.

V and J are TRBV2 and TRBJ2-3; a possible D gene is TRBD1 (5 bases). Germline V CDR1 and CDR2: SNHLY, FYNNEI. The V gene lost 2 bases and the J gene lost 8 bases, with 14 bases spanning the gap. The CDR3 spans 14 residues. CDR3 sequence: CASSENGRVGTQYF. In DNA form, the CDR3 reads TGTGCCAGCAGTGAAAACGGCAGGGTCGGTACGCAGTATTTT.

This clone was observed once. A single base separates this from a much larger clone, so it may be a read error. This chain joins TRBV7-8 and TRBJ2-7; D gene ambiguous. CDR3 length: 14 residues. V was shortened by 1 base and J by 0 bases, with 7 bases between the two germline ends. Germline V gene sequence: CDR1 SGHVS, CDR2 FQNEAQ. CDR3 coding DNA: TGTGCCAGCAGCTTAGGGGGTTACTCCTACGAGCAGTACTTC. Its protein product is CASSLGGYSYEQYF.

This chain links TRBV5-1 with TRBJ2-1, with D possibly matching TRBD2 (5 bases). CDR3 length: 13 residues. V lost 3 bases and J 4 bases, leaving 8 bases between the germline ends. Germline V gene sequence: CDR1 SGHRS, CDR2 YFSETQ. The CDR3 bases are TGCGCCAGCAGCTCCCGGGGATACAATGAGCAGTTCTTC. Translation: CASSSRGYNEQFF.

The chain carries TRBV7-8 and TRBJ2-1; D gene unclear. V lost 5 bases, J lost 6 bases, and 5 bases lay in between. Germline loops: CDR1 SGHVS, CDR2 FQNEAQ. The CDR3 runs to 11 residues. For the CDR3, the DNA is TGTGCCAGCAGCCCCGCCAATGAGCAGTTCTTC. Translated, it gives CASSPANEQFF.

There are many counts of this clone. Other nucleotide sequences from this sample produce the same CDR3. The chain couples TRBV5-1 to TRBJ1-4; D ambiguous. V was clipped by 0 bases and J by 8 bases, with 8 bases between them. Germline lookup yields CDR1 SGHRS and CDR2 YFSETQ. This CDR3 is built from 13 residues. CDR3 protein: CASSLATDEKLFF. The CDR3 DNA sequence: TGCGCCAGCAGCTTGGCGACCGACGAAAAACTGTTTTTT.

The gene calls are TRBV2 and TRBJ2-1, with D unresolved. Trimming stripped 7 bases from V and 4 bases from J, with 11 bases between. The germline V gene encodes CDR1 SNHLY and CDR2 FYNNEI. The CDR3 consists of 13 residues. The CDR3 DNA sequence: TGTGCCAGCACAAGGAGTACTTACAATGAGCAGTTCTTC. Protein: CASTRSTYNEQFF.

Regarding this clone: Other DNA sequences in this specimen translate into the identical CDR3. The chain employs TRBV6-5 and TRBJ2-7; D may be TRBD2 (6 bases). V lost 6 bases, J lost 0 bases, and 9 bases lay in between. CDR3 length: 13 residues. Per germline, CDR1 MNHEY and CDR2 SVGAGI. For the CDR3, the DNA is TGTGCCAGCAGGGAGGGGAGCTCCTACGAGCAGTACTTC. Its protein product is CASREGSSYEQYF.

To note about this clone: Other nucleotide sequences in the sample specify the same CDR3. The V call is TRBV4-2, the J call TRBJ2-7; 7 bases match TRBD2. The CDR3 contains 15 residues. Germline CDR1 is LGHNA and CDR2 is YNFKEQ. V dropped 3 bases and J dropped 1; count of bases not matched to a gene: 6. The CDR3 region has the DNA TGTGCCAGCAGCCAGGGTCTAGCGGCTTCCTACGAGCAGTACTTC. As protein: CASSQGLAASYEQYF.

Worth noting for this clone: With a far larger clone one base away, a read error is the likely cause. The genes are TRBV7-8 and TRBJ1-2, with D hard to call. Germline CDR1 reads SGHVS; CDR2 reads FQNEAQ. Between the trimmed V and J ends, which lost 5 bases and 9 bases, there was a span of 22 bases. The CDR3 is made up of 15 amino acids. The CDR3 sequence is CASSPRAGVGYSYTF. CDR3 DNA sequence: TGTGCCAGCAGCCCTAGGGCCGGAGTGGGTTATAGCTACACCTTC.

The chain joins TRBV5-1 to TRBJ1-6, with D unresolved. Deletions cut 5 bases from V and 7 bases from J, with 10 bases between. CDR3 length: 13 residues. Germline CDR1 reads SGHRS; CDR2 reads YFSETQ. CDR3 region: CASRPGGNSPLHF. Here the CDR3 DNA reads TGCGCCAGCAGGCCGGGCGGCAATTCACCCCTCCACTTT.

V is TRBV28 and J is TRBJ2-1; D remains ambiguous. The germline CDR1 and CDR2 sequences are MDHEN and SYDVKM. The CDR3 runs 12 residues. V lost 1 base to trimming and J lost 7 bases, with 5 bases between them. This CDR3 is CASSLFRNEQFF. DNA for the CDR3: TGTGCCAGCAGTTTATTCCGGAATGAGCAGTTCTTC.

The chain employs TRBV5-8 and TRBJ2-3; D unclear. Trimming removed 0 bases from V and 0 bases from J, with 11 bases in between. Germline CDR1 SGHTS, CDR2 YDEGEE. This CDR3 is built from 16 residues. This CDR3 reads CASSLGAGLSTDTQYF. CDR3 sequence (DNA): TGTGCCAGCAGCTTGGGGGCCGGGTTAAGCACAGATACGCAGTATTTT.